Shown below are 25 T cell receptor beta chains from a single sample sequenced in a study of blood T cell repertoires in COVID-19. Assay used: immunoSEQ multiplex PCR; TCRdb lists only in-frame clones, some missing. This sample carries about 200,000 clones, 65% to 90% of them seen once, and the ten largest clones take about 4.8%. The sample comprised peripheral blood. The source is a man between 45 and 60 years old with acute or convalescent COVID-19.

Details on this clone: This could be a read error, since a much larger clone is one nucleotide away. This rearrangement joins TRBV5-5 to TRBJ1-5; 7 nucleotides line up with TRBD1. The CDR3 loop spans 13 amino acids. Germline CDR1 and CDR2: SGHKS and YYEKEE (reference sequence). Unmatched junction bases numbered 2, after V lost 4 bases and J lost 4 bases. DNA for the CDR3: TGTGCCAGCAGCCCACAGGGGAATCAGCCCCAGCATTTT. Amino acids: CASSPQGNQPQHF.

This clone was seen a single time. The rearrangement uses TRBV11-1 and TRBJ2-1; weak D call: TRBD1 (6 bases). CDR1 SGHAT and CDR2 FQDESV come from the germline V gene (reference sequence). This CDR3 spans 15 amino acids. V lost 1 base to trimming and J lost 8 bases, with 15 bases between them. The CDR3 sequence: CASSLDATGIDEQFF. CDR3 nucleotide sequence: TGTGCCAGCAGCTTAGATGCTACAGGGATTGATGAGCAGTTCTTC.

The rearrangement uses TRBV30 and TRBJ1-2; 7 positions match TRBD1. Germline V CDR1 and CDR2: GTSNPN, SVGIG (reference sequence). The trim removed 3 bases at V and 0 bases at J, leaving 13 bases unmatched. CDR3 size: 17 residues. The CDR3 here is CAWRFTGDSAANYGYTF. DNA for the CDR3: TGTGCCTGGAGATTTACAGGGGATTCAGCAGCTAACTATGGCTACACCTTC.

This rearrangement joins TRBV2 to TRBJ2-7, with D possibly being TRBD2 (7 bases). With 3 bases removed from V and 3 bases from J, the gap between germline ends came to 12 bases. The CDR3 has 14 residues. Germline CDR1 and CDR2: SNHLY and FYNNEI. CDR3 in amino acids: CASSEGGALYEQYF. CDR3 DNA: TGTGCCAGCAGTGAGGGGGGGGCCCTCTACGAGCAGTACTTC.

V and J are TRBV5-5 and TRBJ2-1; perhaps TRBD2 as D (6 bases). The V end was cut by 4 bases, the J end by 2 bases, with 19 bases between. Germline V gene sequence: CDR1 SGHKS, CDR2 YYEKEE (reference sequence). The CDR3 sequence is 17 residues long. CDR3 protein: CASSRDFVGLPYNEQFF. The CDR3 region has the DNA TGTGCCAGCAGCAGGGACTTCGTTGGATTGCCCTACAATGAGCAGTTCTTC.

The chain carries TRBV5-6 and TRBJ1-4; D not certain. Trimming took off 1 base at V and 5 bases at J, with 18 bases between the two ends. The CDR3 contains 17 residues. The germline gives CDR1 SGHDT, CDR2 YYEEEE. The CDR3 reads CASSLFYRRTSNEKLFF. As DNA, the CDR3 is TGTGCCAGCAGCTTGTTTTACAGACGAACCAGCAATGAAAAACTGTTTTTT.

V and J are TRBV9 and TRBJ1-5, with D perhaps matching TRBD1 (5 bases). Looked up from germline, CDR1 is SGDLS and CDR2 is YYNGEE. The CDR3 totals 13 residues. V lost 1 base and J lost 9, with 11 bases in between. CDR3 coding DNA: TGTGCCAGCAGCGTACAGGGAGGTAGGCCCCAGCATTTT. Its protein product is CASSVQGGRPQHF.

This chain uses TRBV27 with TRBJ2-3; a weak D match, TRBD2 (7 bases). The CDR3 runs to 15 residues. Germline CDR1 and CDR2: MNHEY and SMNVEV (reference sequence). Trimming pared 5 bases from V and 4 bases from J, leaving 16 bases between. The chain's CDR3 is CASSIQGGMPDTQYF. The CDR3 coding sequence is TGTGCCAGCAGTATACAGGGAGGGATGCCAGATACGCAGTATTTT.

The chain is built from TRBV5-1 and TRBJ2-2; D gene unclear. This CDR3 spans 12 amino acids. Trimming cost V 0 bases and J 6 bases, with 3 bases left between them. Germline assignment: CDR1 SGHRS and CDR2 YFSETQ. CDR3 loop: CASSLAAGELFF. The CDR3 DNA reads as TGCGCCAGCAGCTTGGCGGCCGGGGAGCTGTTTTTT.

The V gene is TRBV5-1, the J gene TRBJ2-3, with 10 bases lining up with TRBD2. Unmatched junction bases numbered 4, after V lost 4 bases and J lost 2 bases. Germline CDR1 and CDR2: SGHRS and YFSETQ. CDR3 length equals 15 residues. The CDR3 region is CASSLLAGDTDTQYF. CDR3 DNA sequence: TGCGCCAGCAGCCTGCTAGCGGGGGACACAGATACGCAGTATTTT.

The chain carries TRBV30 and TRBJ2-1; D call uncertain. Germline-derived CDR1 and CDR2 are GTSNPN and SVGIG (reference sequence). Trimming took 0 bases from V and 10 from J, leaving 10 bases between them. The CDR3 loop spans 12 amino acids. This CDR3 is CAWSVFPSEQFF. The CDR3 DNA reads TGTGCCTGGAGTGTATTCCCCTCGGAGCAGTTCTTC.

This clone came up once. V is TRBV5-8 and J is TRBJ1-4; unclear D gene. Germline V CDR1 and CDR2: SGHTS, YDEGEE. The CDR3 covers 16 residues. The germline V and J ends were trimmed by 5 bases and 7 bases, with 21 bases remaining between them. The CDR3 DNA follows: TGTGCCAGCAGGGGTTATCGAGGTGTCGTGAGTGAAAAACTGTTTTTT. Residues: CASRGYRGVVSEKLFF. Full variable domain (remainder filled in from reference TRBV5-8 and TRBJ1-4): EAGVTQSPTHLIKTRGQQATLRCSPISGHTSVYWYQQALGLGLQFLLWYDEGEERNRGNFPPRFSGRQFPNYSSELNVNALELEDSALYLCASRGYRGVVSEKLFFGSGTQLSVL.

This chain connects TRBV7-8 to TRBJ2-1, with TRBD1 identical over 12 bases. After removal of 5 bases from V and 5 bases from J, the junction contained 7 bases not matched to a gene. Germline assignment: CDR1 SGHVS and CDR2 FQNEAQ. The length of the CDR3 is 16 residues. DNA for the CDR3: TGTGCCAGCAGCCAGCCGGGACAGGGGGCTCACAATGAGCAGTTCTTC. Translation: CASSQPGQGAHNEQFF. The entire variable domain, with the rest obtained from reference TRBV7-8 and TRBJ2-1, is as follows: GAGVSQSPRYKVAKRGQDVALRCDPISGHVSLFWYQQALGQGPEFLTYFQNEAQLDKSGLPSDRFFAERPEGSVSTLKIQRTQQEDSAVYLCASSQPGQGAHNEQFFGPGTRLTVL.

The chain couples TRBV6-4 to TRBJ1-2; 7 bases line up with TRBD1. CDR3 length equals 13 residues. Germline V gene data show CDR1 as MRHNA and CDR2 as SNTAGT. V shed 4 bases and J 10 bases; nucleotides not matched to a gene: 9. This CDR3 is CASSGTEQGPYTF. CDR3 nucleotides: TGTGCCAGCAGTGGGACGGAACAGGGGCCCTACACCTTC.

The chain carries TRBV3-1 (or the pseudogene TRBV3-2) and TRBJ2-1; 10 bases are a match to TRBD1. V lost 1 base, J lost 9 bases, and 6 bases stayed unmatched. Germline V gene lookup returns CDR1 LGHDT and CDR2 YNNKEL (reference sequence). The CDR3 runs 15 residues. CDR3 nucleotides: TGTGCCAGCAGCCAAGGGGACAGGGGAGATGGTGAGCAGTTCTTC. It is translated as CASSQGDRGDGEQFF.

This clone has more than one count but fewer than ten. The chain employs TRBV20-1 and TRBJ1-2; 9 bases fit TRBD1. J gave up 2 bases and V 3 bases, and 7 bases lay outside the gene matches. Germline V gives CDR1 DFQATT, CDR2 SNEGSKA (reference sequence). This CDR3 has 15 residues. CDR3 nucleotides: TGCAGTGCTAGTCCCGGGACAGGGAGGAACTATGGCTACACCTTC. Translating it yields CSASPGTGRNYGYTF.

The chain joins TRBV10-2 to TRBJ1-1; D is ambiguous. V was pared by 1 base and J by 1 base, with 4 bases between. The CDR3 spans 13 residues. Per the germline V gene, CDR1 is WSHSY and CDR2 is SAAADI. The CDR3 DNA reads TGCGCCAGCAGTGAGTGGCAGAACACTGAAGCTTTCTTT. This gives the protein CASSEWQNTEAFF.

This clone appeared once. J is TRBJ1-1 and V is TRBV5-4; D perhaps matches TRBD1 (5 bases). The CDR3 contains 14 residues. Germline CDR1 is SGHNT and CDR2 is YYREEE (reference sequence). With 4 bases removed from V and 1 base from J, the gap between germline ends came to 11 bases. CDR3 protein: CASSPGHPNTEAFF. Here the CDR3 DNA reads TGTGCCAGCAGCCCCGGACACCCGAACACTGAAGCTTTCTTT.

V usage is TRBV5-4 and J usage is TRBJ1-2; 7 nucleotides align to TRBD1. The CDR3 loop spans 15 amino acids. CDR1 SGHNT and CDR2 YYREEE come from the germline V gene (reference sequence). V trimming: 4 bases; J trimming: 5 bases; junction bases outside the gene matches: 11. The CDR3 reads CASSPGTAGAYGYTF. In DNA, the CDR3 is TGTGCCAGCAGCCCTGGGACAGCTGGGGCATATGGCTACACCTTC.

This clone came up once. The chain is built from TRBV6-5 and TRBJ2-2; no clear D gene. The V end lost 8 bases, the J end lost 0 bases, and 10 bases lay between the germline ends. The CDR3 sequence is 14 residues long. The germline V gene encodes CDR1 MNHEY and CDR2 SVGAGI. CDR3 nucleotides: TGTGCCAGCGGCCAGGCCTCGAACACCGGGGAGCTGTTTTTT. Translated, it gives CASGQASNTGELFF.

This clone was seen a few times. In DNA, the CDR3 is TGCGCCAGCAGTGAGAGCCTAGGACAGGGGGCTGGTGAAGCTTTCTTT. Its translation is CASSESLGQGAGEAFF. The J gene is TRBJ1-1, the V gene TRBV10-1; TRBD1 agrees at 11 bases. Trimming removed 2 bases from V and 7 bases from J; junction bases left unmatched: 9. The CDR3 is made up of 16 amino acids. Germline V gene sequence: CDR1 WNHNN, CDR2 SYGVQD (reference sequence).

The V gene is TRBV7-8, the J gene TRBJ2-1, with 12 bases aligning to TRBD2. CDR1 is SGHVS and CDR2 is FQNEAQ in the germline V gene. J was trimmed by 13 bases and V by 5 bases; bases with no gene match: 3. CDR3 length: 12 amino acids. The CDR3 DNA sequence: TGTGCCAGCAGCCGGACTAGCGGGGCCCAGTTCTTC. Translated: CASSRTSGAQFF. The full variable domain, in which reference TRBV7-8 and TRBJ2-1 provide the parts outside the CDR3, is GAGVSQSPRYKVAKRGQDVALRCDPISGHVSLFWYQQALGQGPEFLTYFQNEAQLDKSGLPSDRFFAERPEGSVSTLKIQRTQQEDSAVYLCASSRTSGAQFFGPGTRLTVL.

V gene TRBV4-2 combines with J gene TRBJ2-1, with a weak D call TRBD2 (5 bases). Looked up from germline, CDR1 is LGHNA and CDR2 is YNFKEQ. V was pared by 1 base and J by 7 bases, with 17 bases between. CDR3 length equals 16 residues. CDR3 nucleotide sequence: TGTGCCAGCAGCCAAGGGGCCATGGGGAGAGGGAATGAGCAGTTCTTC. It yields the protein CASSQGAMGRGNEQFF.

The rearrangement links TRBV7-2 to TRBJ1-5; 7 nucleotides agree with TRBD1. J gave up 0 bases and V 6 bases, and 5 bases lay outside the gene matches. The CDR3 contains 15 residues. CDR1 and CDR2 from the germline V gene are SGHTA and FQGNSA. The CDR3 nucleotides are TGTGCCAGCAGACCCACAGGGGTTAGCAATCAGCCCCAGCATTTT. Encoded protein: CASRPTGVSNQPQHF.

The rearrangement links TRBV11-3 to TRBJ2-7; maybe TRBD1 (6 bases). Trimming removed 5 bases at V and 6 bases at J, with 17 bases between. CDR1 and CDR2 from the germline V gene are SGHNT and YENEEA. The CDR3 is 14 residues long. The CDR3 protein is CASSPRSRGCEQYF. CDR3 nucleotides: TGTGCCAGCAGCCCGCGGTCCAGGGGCTGCGAGCAGTACTTC.